The clone carrying this T cell receptor (beta chain) was counted at least ten times. Its target is not known. This entry comes from a study of identical twins. Study-level points and caveats: Analyses of zero insertions could, in part, be confounded by invariant MAIT and iNKT cells.

TCRdb called the 5' RACE reads again in MiXCR, with one record for every CDR3 protein. Of about 730,000 distinct CDR3 sequences in the sample, 21% were seen once. The CDR3 runs 12 residues. Looked up from germline, CDR1 is DFQATT and CDR2 is SNEGSKA (reference sequence). V lost 2 bases, J lost 8 bases, and 11 bases lay in between. These data were likewise used in another study, on T cells expressing NK-cell markers. From that second work: NKG2C+ dominant clonotype frequencies in six donors were about 1.0-8% of CD8+ T cells.

Sequencing input: PBMCs. The sequence was collected from a woman between 18 and 29 years old in good health. This chain uses TRBV20-1 with TRBJ2-3; the D gene is possibly TRBD1 (5 bases). This chain's CDR3 is CSARPGQGTQYF. CDR3 nucleotides: TGCAGTGCTAGACCTGGCCAGGGTACGCAGTATTTT.